This TCR beta chain was documented in a study of CD8 T cells in ankylosing spondylitis. General study points: Reports of some motif variants in reactive arthritis synovial fluid and blood predate this one. Apparently characteristic of ankylosing spondylitis blood was a TCR beta motif (about eight highly homologous variants).

As the method for making TCR beta libraries, quantitative 5'-RACE with molecular barcodes was used. TCRdb independently ran MiXCR on the 5' RACE reads; one entry per CDR3 protein. The table includes fewer than 550,000 distinct CDR3 sequences, 5.3% detected once. This clonotype was seen ten or more times. Its antigen is not known. The source is a male donor with ankylosing spondylitis. Sequencing was performed on blood, either unsorted or a sorted T cell fraction (not recorded which).

CDR3 in amino acids: CASSLLGLRTDTQYF. DNA of the CDR3: TGTGCCAGCAGCTTACTGGGACTGCGCACAGATACGCAGTATTTT. The chain employs TRBV11-2 and TRBJ2-3; D may be TRBD2 (6 bases). Germline V gene lookup returns CDR1 SGHAT and CDR2 FQNNGV. Trimming left V 2 bases short and J 1 base short, with 10 bases between. CDR3 length: 15 amino acids.